Below, 24 T cell receptor beta chains from the same sample are listed, as sequenced in a study of blood T cell repertoires in COVID-19. The protocol was immunoSEQ multiplex PCR, while the TCRdb copy is restricted to in-frame clones and leaves out a portion. The data contain about 210,000 clones, about 78% of them singletons. Material: peripheral blood. These receptors all come from a woman between 70 and 85 years old with acute or convalescent COVID-19.

The chain links TRBV23-1 to TRBJ1-6; no definite D call. TRBV23-1 qualifies as an ORF whose function is uncertain. Trimming shortened V by 4 bases and J by 10 bases, and 11 bases separated the two germline ends. There are 13 residues in the CDR3. In DNA form, the CDR3 reads TGCGCCAGCAGTCGGAAGGAGGGATCACCCCTCCACTTT. Amino acids: CASSRKEGSPLHF.

The rearrangement uses TRBV19 and TRBJ2-5; weak D call: TRBD2 (6 bases). CDR3 size: 13 residues. The germline V gene has CDR1 LNHDA and CDR2 SQIVND (reference sequence). The V end was cut by 8 bases, the J end by 5 bases, with 15 bases between. CDR3 bases: TGTGCCAGTTCCCATCGCGGGGAGGAGACCCAGTACTTC. It translates to CASSHRGEETQYF.

The sample holds one count of this clone. The chain combines TRBV5-1 with TRBJ2-1; 8 bases fit TRBD1. Germline V gene sequence: CDR1 SGHRS, CDR2 YFSETQ. V lost 0 bases, J lost 6 bases, and 8 bases stayed unmatched. The CDR3 extends over 16 amino acids. The CDR3 spells CASSLGQGSSINEQFF. For the CDR3, the DNA is TGCGCCAGCAGCTTGGGACAGGGGTCTTCGATCAATGAGCAGTTCTTC.

The CDR3 coding sequence is TGCGCCAGCAGCTTGGAACGGACTTATGGCTACACCTTC. Translated: CASSLERTYGYTF. This chain joins TRBV5-1 and TRBJ1-2; D uncertain. The CDR3 covers 13 residues. Germline V gene data show CDR1 as SGHRS and CDR2 as YFSETQ. Between the trimmed V and J ends, which lost 0 bases and 5 bases, there was a span of 8 bases.

Only one count was recorded for this clone. This chain connects TRBV7-6 to TRBJ2-5; 9 nucleotides line up with TRBD1. V was clipped by 3 bases and J by 5 bases; unmatched bases: 13. Germline CDR1 and CDR2: SGHVS and FNYEAQ. The CDR3 spans 17 residues. CDR3 in amino acids: CASSLFSGQGGRETQYF. The CDR3 coding sequence is TGTGCCAGCAGCTTGTTCTCGGGACAGGGTGGCCGGGAGACCCAGTACTTC.

The chain links TRBV12-3 or TRBV12-4 to TRBJ2-5, with 10 positions matching TRBD1. With V trimmed by 6 bases and J by 7 bases, 5 bases remained unmatched. The CDR3 length is 13 residues. CDR3 DNA sequence: TGTGCCAGCAGCCGACAGGGGGCAGTGACCCAGTACTTC. Translated: CASSRQGAVTQYF.

The rearrangement uses TRBV2 and TRBJ1-5; no firm D call. CDR1 SNHLY and CDR2 FYNNEI come from the germline V gene. This CDR3 has 12 residues. The V gene lost 7 bases and the J gene lost 7 bases, with 11 bases spanning the gap. Written as DNA, the CDR3 is TGTGCCAGCAATCTTGACTCACAGCCCCAGCATTTT. This encodes CASNLDSQPQHF.

The chain has TRBV5-1 and TRBJ2-1; 7 bases are a match to TRBD1. Trimming at V came to 3 bases and at J to 5 bases, leaving 20 bases not matched to a gene. Germline V gene lookup returns CDR1 SGHRS and CDR2 YFSETQ. The CDR3 extends over 19 amino acids. The CDR3 DNA reads TGCGCCAGCAGCTCAACAGGGGACACCAGCCGGCTAAACAACAATGAGCAGTTCTTC. It yields the protein CASSSTGDTSRLNNNEQFF.

J is TRBJ2-5 and V is TRBV30; TRBD2 matches 13 bases. The CDR3 has 15 residues. CDR1 GTSNPN and CDR2 SVGIG come from the germline V gene (reference sequence). The ends lost 1 base at V and 5 bases at J; junction bases unmatched: 4. The CDR3 nucleotides are TGTGCCTGGAGTGCGGGACTAGCGGGGCTCGAGACCCAGTACTTC. This sequence encodes CAWSAGLAGLETQYF.

This sequence joins TRBV24-1 and TRBJ2-2; possibly TRBD1 for D (5 bases). The CDR3 runs to 15 residues. CDR1 KGHDR and CDR2 SFDVKD come from the germline V gene. Trimming cost V 12 bases and J 4 bases, with 20 bases left between them. The CDR3 bases are TGTGCCGTGGCTTCACAGGCCCCGGTCACCGGGGAGCTGTTTTTT. Protein product: CAVASQAPVTGELFF.

The genes are TRBV11-2 and TRBJ2-1; 10 bases agree with TRBD1. The germline gives CDR1 SGHAT, CDR2 FQNNGV. Germline trimming cut 0 bases from V and 6 bases from J; bases unmatched to any gene: 5. The CDR3 sequence is 16 residues long. For the CDR3, the DNA is TGTGCCAGCAGCTTAGATCCGGGACAGGGGTTCAATGAGCAGTTCTTC. It is translated as CASSLDPGQGFNEQFF.

Turning to this clone: The identical CDR3 is also encoded by other nucleotide sequences in the sample. The V gene is TRBV7-2, the J gene TRBJ2-2; 12 bases are a match to TRBD2. Per the germline V gene, CDR1 is SGHTA and CDR2 is FQGNSA. This CDR3 is built from 15 residues. V trimming: 5 bases; J trimming: 4 bases; junction bases outside the gene matches: 2. CDR3 coding DNA: TGTGCCAGCAGCCGGACTAGCGGGGTCACCGGGGAGCTGTTTTTT. Encoded protein: CASSRTSGVTGELFF.

The rearrangement links TRBV24-1 to TRBJ2-1; TRBD2 matches 9 bases. Germline V CDR1 and CDR2: KGHDR, SFDVKD. The CDR3 contains 15 residues. Losses at the gene ends were 7 bases for V and 6 bases for J; bases not matched to a gene: 9. The CDR3 DNA is TGTGCCACCAGCTCGCGGGGGGGCGGGGGCAATGAGCAGTTCTTC. Translated: CATSSRGGGGNEQFF.

J is TRBJ1-2 and V is TRBV11-2; possible D gene TRBD1, 5 bases. V lost 3 bases to trimming and J lost 7 bases, with 18 bases between them. The CDR3 extends over 15 amino acids. Germline CDR1 reads SGHAT; CDR2 reads FQNNGV. CDR3 protein: CASSLDSGRWSGYTF. The CDR3 bases are TGTGCCAGCAGCTTGGACTCAGGGAGGTGGAGTGGCTACACCTTC.

The count of this clone is one. The chain links TRBV7-8 to TRBJ2-7; D might be TRBD1 (6 bases). There are 13 residues in the CDR3. Germline V gene data show CDR1 as SGHVS and CDR2 as FQNEAQ. V was clipped by 9 bases and J by 5 bases, with 17 bases between them. The CDR3 region is CASSYRVRDEQYF. CDR3 DNA: TGTGCCAGTTCATACAGGGTGAGGGACGAGCAGTACTTC. Looking up the rest from reference TRBV7-8 and TRBJ2-7 gives the full variable domain: GAGVSQSPRYKVAKRGQDVALRCDPISGHVSLFWYQQALGQGPEFLTYFQNEAQLDKSGLPSDRFFAERPEGSVSTLKIQRTQQEDSAVYLCASSYRVRDEQYFGPGTRLTVT.

V gene TRBV5-8 combines with J gene TRBJ2-5; the D gene is possibly TRBD1 (6 bases). The germline V gene encodes CDR1 SGHTS and CDR2 YDEGEE. CDR3 length: 11 amino acids. V was cut by 6 bases and J by 5 bases, with 8 bases left in between. DNA of the CDR3: TGTGCCAGCACGCAGGGGGAGACCCAGTACTTC. Amino acids: CASTQGETQYF.

The V and J genes are TRBV18 and TRBJ2-7; 10 bases line up with TRBD2. Per the germline V gene, CDR1 is KGHSH and CDR2 is LQKENI. Unmatched junction bases numbered 12, after V lost 5 bases and J lost 5 bases. The CDR3 consists of 16 residues. CDR3 coding DNA: TGTGCCAGCTCAATTTTGAAGACTAGCGGGTTAAACGAGCAGTACTTC. Translation: CASSILKTSGLNEQYF.

The rearrangement uses TRBV19 and TRBJ2-5, with a tentative D call TRBD1 (7 bases). Trimming cost V 11 bases and J 2 bases, with 12 bases left between them. Germline assignment: CDR1 LNHDA and CDR2 SQIVND (reference sequence). CDR3 size: 12 residues. The chain's CDR3 is CAAGGQQETQYF. As DNA, the CDR3 is TGTGCCGCCGGGGGACAGCAAGAGACCCAGTACTTC.

The chain employs TRBV14 and TRBJ1-4, with a tentative D call TRBD1 (6 bases). The CDR3 is made up of 15 amino acids. Trimming stripped 1 base from V and 7 bases from J, with 13 bases between. Germline V gene data show CDR1 as SGHDN and CDR2 as FVKESK. The DNA of the CDR3 is TGTGCCAGCAGCCAAGGCTCCAGGGGTGGTGAAAAACTGTTTTTT. The encoded protein is CASSQGSRGGEKLFF.

The rearrangement uses TRBV5-4 and TRBJ2-2, with 10 bases matching TRBD1. In germline, CDR1 is SGHNT, CDR2 YYREEE (reference sequence). CDR3 length: 16 amino acids. The V and J ends lost 4 bases and 1 base, in that order; junction bases with no gene match: 4. The CDR3 spells CASSQGQGQNTGELFF. The CDR3 nucleotides read TGTGCCAGCAGCCAGGGACAGGGGCAGAACACCGGGGAGCTGTTTTTT.

V and J are TRBV7-2 and TRBJ1-6; weak D call: TRBD1 (6 bases). CDR1 and CDR2 from the germline V gene are SGHTA and FQGNSA. V was shortened by 5 bases and J by 9 bases, with 20 bases between the two germline ends. This CDR3 is 16 amino acids long. In DNA, the CDR3 is TGTGCCAGCAGCCGTGACACGAGGGGAGGGGGTTCACCCCTCCACTTT. This gives the protein CASSRDTRGGGSPLHF.

The chain combines TRBV4-1 with TRBJ1-5; D ambiguous. The CDR3 sequence is 14 residues long. Trimming took off 4 bases at V and 5 bases at J, with 12 bases between the two ends. CDR1 and CDR2 (germline): MGHRA, YSYEKL. The CDR3 is CASSPRGGYQPQHF. The CDR3 nucleotides are TGCGCCAGCAGCCCCCGAGGAGGTTATCAGCCCCAGCATTTT.

The chain combines TRBV3-1 (or the pseudogene TRBV3-2) with TRBJ2-1; D gene uncertain. Trimming took off 2 bases at V and 2 bases at J, with 10 bases between the two ends. The CDR3 length is 15 residues. Germline CDR1 reads LGHDT; CDR2 reads YNNKEL (reference sequence). The CDR3 sequence: CASSQISGTYNEQFF. CDR3 sequence (DNA): TGTGCCAGCAGCCAAATATCAGGTACCTACAATGAGCAGTTCTTC.

The chain employs TRBV6-2 or TRBV6-3 and TRBJ2-3; 8 bases fit TRBD2. Germline V gives CDR1 MNHEY, CDR2 SVGEGT. CDR3 length: 19 amino acids. With 2 bases clipped from V and 0 bases from J, the junction kept 13 bases outside the gene matches. CDR3 residues: CASSYPIGGGVLSTDTQYF. The DNA for the CDR3 is TGTGCCAGCAGTTACCCCATCGGGGGGGGAGTCCTTAGCACAGATACGCAGTATTTT.